This T cell receptor (beta chain) was identified during a study of regulatory T cells in long-lasting Graves disease. This clonotype was seen only a few times. In building TCR beta libraries, iRepertoire HTBI primers were used together with Arm-PCR of CDR3 regions. TCRdb independently ran MiXCR on the multiplex PCR reads; one entry per CDR3 protein. The sample shows approximately 480,000 distinct CDR3 sequences, around 15% of them seen only once. Described time point: newly diagnosed GD, antithyroid drugs for less than 3 months. The TCR library was made from RNA that had been extracted from PBMCs in TRIzol. Patients all came to the study from an endocrinology department in Xi'an, China. The same sample was also used in a study of T cells in Graves' hyperthyroidism and ophthalmopathy.

Here the sequenced sample was peripheral blood mononuclear cells (PBMCs), taken at new diagnosis, from a patient treated with antithyroid drugs. The TCR comes from a man aged 40-50 years with Graves disease.

The CDR3 coding sequence is TGCAGTGCTAGGGCTAGCGGGAGACGGGCAGATACGCAGTATTTT. Translating gives CSARASGRRADTQYF. This chain uses TRBV20-1 with TRBJ2-3; 10 bases line up with TRBD2. The trim removed 3 bases at V and 4 bases at J, leaving 7 bases unmatched. Germline CDR1 reads DFQATT; CDR2 reads SNEGSKA (reference sequence). The CDR3 consists of 15 residues.